Listed below are T cell receptor beta chains from one sample, sequenced in a study of blood T cell repertoires in COVID-19. Data came from immunoSEQ multiplex PCR; TCRdb stores just in-frame clones and leaves some out. Of 130,000 to 150,000 clones listed, more than 75% are singletons. Input material: PBMCs or T cells enriched from blood (not recorded which). The receptors stem from a woman in her twenties or thirties with acute COVID-19. The CDR3 runs from the conserved cysteine through the conserved F or W. Each record gives: clone size, V gene, J gene, D gene, CDR3 protein, CDR3 DNA. The D gene is left open where the match is weak. Clone size appears in some rows only: once, few, many, or a class for an expanded clone.

.,TRBV6-5,TRBJ2-5,TRBD2,CASGDYYKETQYF,TGTGCCTCTGGGGACTATTACAAAGAGACCCAGTACTTC
.,TRBV28,TRBJ1-6,TRBD1,CASSSGQGWAGNSPLHF,TGTGCCAGCAGTTCCGGACAGGGATGGGCCGGGAACTCACCCCTCCACTTT
.,TRBV28,TRBJ1-2,.,CASSSQAFGGYTF,TGTGCCAGCAGTTCACAGGCTTTTGGGGGCTACACCTTC
.,TRBV7-3,TRBJ1-1,TRBD1,CASSRDRTNTEAFF,TGTGCCAGCAGCCGGGACAGAACGAACACTGAAGCTTTCTTT
.,TRBV28,TRBJ1-1,TRBD1,CASSPGGGVSTEAFF,TGTGCCAGCAGCCCAGGGGGCGGGGTGTCGACTGAAGCTTTCTTT
.,TRBV2,TRBJ2-7,.,CASTQTPSEQYF,TGTGCCAGCACCCAGACACCTTCCGAGCAGTACTTC
once,TRBV29-1,TRBJ2-7,TRBD1,CSVRTGTLYEQYF,TGCAGCGTACGGACAGGGACGTTGTACGAGCAGTACTTC
.,TRBV24-1,TRBJ1-5,.,CATSDSQSNQPQHF,TGTGCCACCAGTGATTCACAGAGCAATCAGCCCCAGCATTTT
.,TRBV7-2,TRBJ1-1,.,CASSPTGVSMNTEAFF,TGTGCCAGCAGCCCCACCGGGGTGTCCATGAACACTGAAGCTTTCTTT
.,TRBV15,TRBJ2-7,.,CATSFGPDWASYEQYF,TGTGCCACCAGCTTCGGCCCGGACTGGGCCTCCTACGAGCAGTACTTC
.,TRBV25-1,TRBJ1-1,.,CASSNAGSRAFF,TGTGCCAGCAGTAACGCCGGGAGCAGGGCTTTCTTT
few,TRBV2,TRBJ1-4,.,CASSEARDSGEKLFF,TGTGCCAGCAGTGAAGCGAGGGACTCCGGTGAAAAACTGTTTTTT